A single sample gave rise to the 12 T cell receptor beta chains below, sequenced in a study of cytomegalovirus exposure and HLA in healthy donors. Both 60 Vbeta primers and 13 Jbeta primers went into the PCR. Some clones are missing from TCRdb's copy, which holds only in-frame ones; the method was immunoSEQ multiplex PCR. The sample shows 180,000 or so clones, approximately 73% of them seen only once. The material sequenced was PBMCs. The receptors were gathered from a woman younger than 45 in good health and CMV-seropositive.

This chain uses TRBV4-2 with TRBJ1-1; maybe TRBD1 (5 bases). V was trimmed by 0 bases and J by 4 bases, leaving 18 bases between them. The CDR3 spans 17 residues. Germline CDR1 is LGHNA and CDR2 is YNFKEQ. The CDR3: CASSQDLVKGKGTEAFF. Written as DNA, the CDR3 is TGTGCCAGCAGCCAAGACCTGGTGAAGGGGAAGGGCACTGAAGCTTTCTTT.

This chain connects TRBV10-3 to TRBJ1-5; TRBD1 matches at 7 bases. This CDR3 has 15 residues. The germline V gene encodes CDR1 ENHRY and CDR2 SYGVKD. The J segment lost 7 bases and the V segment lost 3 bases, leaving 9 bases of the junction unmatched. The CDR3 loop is CAISDVTGSRQPQHF. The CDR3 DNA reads TGTGCCATCAGTGATGTGACAGGGAGTCGACAGCCCCAGCATTTT.

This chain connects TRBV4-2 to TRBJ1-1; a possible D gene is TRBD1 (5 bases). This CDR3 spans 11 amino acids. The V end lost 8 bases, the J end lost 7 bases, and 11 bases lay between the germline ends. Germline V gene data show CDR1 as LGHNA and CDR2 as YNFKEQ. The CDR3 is CASGMTDEAFF. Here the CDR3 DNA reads TGTGCCAGCGGGATGACAGATGAAGCTTTCTTT.

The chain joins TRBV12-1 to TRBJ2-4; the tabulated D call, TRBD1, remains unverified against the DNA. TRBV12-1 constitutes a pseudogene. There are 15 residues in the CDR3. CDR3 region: CASSSWAFAKNIQYF. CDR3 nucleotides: TGTGCCAGCAGCTCGTGGGCCTTCGCCAAAAACATTCAGTACTTC.

The CDR3 sequence: CASSLGQGSNEQYF. CDR3 coding DNA: TGTGCCAGTAGTCTGGGACAGGGGAGTAACGAGCAGTACTTC. The rearrangement links TRBV19 to TRBJ2-7, with 10 bases fitting TRBD1. Germline V gives CDR1 LNHDA, CDR2 SQIVND (reference sequence). The CDR3 covers 14 residues. The V gene end was trimmed by 5 bases and the J gene end by 5 bases; junction bases not matched to a gene: 6.

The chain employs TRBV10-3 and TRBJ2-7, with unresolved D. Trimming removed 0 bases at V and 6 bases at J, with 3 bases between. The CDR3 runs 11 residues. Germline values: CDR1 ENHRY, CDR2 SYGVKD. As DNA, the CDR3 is TGTGCCATCAGTGAGTCGCGCGAGCAGTACTTC. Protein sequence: CAISESREQYF.

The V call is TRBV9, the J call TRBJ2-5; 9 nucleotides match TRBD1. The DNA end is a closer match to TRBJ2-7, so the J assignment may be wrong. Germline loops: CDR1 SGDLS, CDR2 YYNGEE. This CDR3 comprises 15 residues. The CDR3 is CASSESGTGPYEQYF. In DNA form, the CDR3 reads TGTGCCAGCAGCGAGTCCGGGACAGGGCCCTACGAGCAGTACTTC.

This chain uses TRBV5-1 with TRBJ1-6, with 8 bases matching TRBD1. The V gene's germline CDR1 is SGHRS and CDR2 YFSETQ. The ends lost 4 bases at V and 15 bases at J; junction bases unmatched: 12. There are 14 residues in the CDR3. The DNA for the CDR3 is TGCGCCAGCAGCCATGGGACAGGTGAGGAGGGCCTCCACTTT. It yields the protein CASSHGTGEEGLHF.

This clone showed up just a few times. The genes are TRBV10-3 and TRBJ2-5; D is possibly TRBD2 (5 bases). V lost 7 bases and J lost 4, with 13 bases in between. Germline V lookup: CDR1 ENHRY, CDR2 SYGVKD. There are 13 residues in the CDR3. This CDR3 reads CAITPGSGETQYF. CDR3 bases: TGTGCCATCACCCCGGGGAGCGGAGAGACCCAGTACTTC.

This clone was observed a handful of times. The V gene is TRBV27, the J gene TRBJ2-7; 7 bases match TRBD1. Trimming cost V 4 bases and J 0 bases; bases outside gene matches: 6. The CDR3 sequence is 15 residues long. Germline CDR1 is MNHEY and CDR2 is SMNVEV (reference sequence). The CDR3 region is CASSSPGQSSYEQYF. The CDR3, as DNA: TGTGCCAGCAGTTCACCGGGACAGAGCTCCTACGAGCAGTACTTC.

The CDR3 DNA reads as TGTGCCAGCAGGGATGGACAGGGGGCAGATACGCAGTATTTT. It yields the protein CASRDGQGADTQYF. V gene TRBV7-9 combines with J gene TRBJ2-3, with 10 bases aligning to TRBD1. V lost 6 bases, J lost 4 bases, and 4 bases stayed unmatched. Germline assignment: CDR1 SEHNR and CDR2 FQNEAQ (reference sequence). This CDR3 has 14 amino acids.

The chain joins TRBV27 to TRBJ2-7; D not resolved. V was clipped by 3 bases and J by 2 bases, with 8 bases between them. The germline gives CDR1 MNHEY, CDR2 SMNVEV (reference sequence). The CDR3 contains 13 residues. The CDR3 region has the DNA TGTGCCAGCAGTTTCGCCGGTACCTACGAGCAGTACTTC. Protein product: CASSFAGTYEQYF.